This TCR beta chain was recorded in a study of T cell changes during pregnancy in multiple sclerosis. The CDR3 has 14 amino acids. Germline V CDR1 and CDR2: MRHNA, SNTAGT. Trimming removed 7 bases at V and 7 bases at J, with 17 bases between. Some clones are missing from TCRdb's copy, which holds only in-frame ones; the method was immunoSEQ multiplex PCR. This table holds 45,000 to 60,000 clones, approximately 91% found once. The V and J genes are TRBV6-4 and TRBJ2-4; no clear D. The sequence derives from a female donor in good health, enrolled as a control in a pregnancy study. The source material was CD4+ T cells from peripheral blood mononuclear cells, sampled after pregnancy. Here the CDR3 reads CASTPDTNKNIQYF. Written as DNA, the CDR3 is TGTGCCAGCACTCCCGACACCAACAAGAACATTCAGTACTTC.